This passage covers 9 T cell receptor beta chains from one sample sequenced in a study of graft-versus-host responses after intestinal transplantation. Antigen specificity for these receptors is unknown. The repertoire was sequenced with immunoSEQ multiplex PCR; TCRdb's copy has only in-frame clones and lacks some. In the table there are around 90,000 clones, 90% to 95% of which are singletons. Sequencing used unstimulated CD8+ T cells sorted from spleen or lymph node cells, obtained before intestinal transplant. These TCRs come from a human donor who received an intestinal transplant.

A single count supports this clone. The J gene is TRBJ1-1, the V gene TRBV6-5; D is perhaps TRBD1 (5 bases). The CDR3 has 13 residues. CDR1 MNHEY and CDR2 SVGAGI come from the germline V gene. Trimming removed 3 bases at V and 6 bases at J, with 11 bases between. CDR3 loop: CASSYGGAPEAFF. The DNA for the CDR3 is TGTGCCAGCAGTTATGGAGGGGCCCCTGAAGCTTTCTTT.

This clone showed up just once. V is TRBV27 and J is TRBJ2-7, with 9 nucleotides matching TRBD2. The trim removed 3 bases at V and 3 bases at J, leaving 9 bases unmatched. CDR1 is MNHEY, CDR2 SMNVEV, per germline (reference sequence). The CDR3 extends over 16 amino acids. The CDR3 nucleotides are TGTGCCAGCAGTTTGGCTCTAGCGGGAAATTACTACGAGCAGTACTTC. It codes for CASSLALAGNYYEQYF.

The CDR3 bases are TGTGCCAGTAGTATTTCGGCGGGGGAACCCTACGAGCAGTACTTC. Protein sequence: CASSISAGEPYEQYF. This sequence joins TRBV19 and TRBJ2-7, with 7 bases matching TRBD2. Germline V gene sequence: CDR1 LNHDA, CDR2 SQIVND (reference sequence). The CDR3 covers 15 residues. After removal of 3 bases from V and 2 bases from J, the junction contained 7 bases not matched to a gene.

This clone is a singleton in its sample. The CDR3 region has the DNA TGTGCCAGCAGCTTGGGGGCCGGGGGCACCGGGGAGCTGTTTTTT. Protein: CASSLGAGGTGELFF. The rearrangement links TRBV5-4 to TRBJ2-2; D is perhaps TRBD2 (6 bases). There are 15 residues in the CDR3. Trimming removed 0 bases at V and 4 bases at J, with 10 bases between. Germline V gene data show CDR1 as SGHNT and CDR2 as YYREEE (reference sequence).

This rearrangement joins TRBV19 to TRBJ1-5; 7 positions match TRBD1. J was trimmed by 0 bases and V by 5 bases; bases with no gene match: 7. The CDR3 spans 16 residues. Germline V gene sequence: CDR1 LNHDA, CDR2 SQIVND (reference sequence). Written as DNA, the CDR3 is TGTGCCAGTAGTCCCCCCGACAGGGCTAGCAATCAGCCCCAGCATTTT. Encoded protein: CASSPPDRASNQPQHF.

The chain couples TRBV30 to TRBJ2-1; D call uncertain. CDR3 length: 13 residues. Germline V gives CDR1 GTSNPN, CDR2 SVGIG (reference sequence). V lost 0 bases and J 9 bases, leaving 12 bases between the germline ends. The CDR3 loop reads CAWSVGEASEQFF. The DNA for the CDR3 is TGTGCCTGGAGTGTAGGTGAAGCGAGTGAGCAGTTCTTC.

This sequence joins TRBV5-4 and TRBJ2-1; TRBD2 agrees at 7 bases. This CDR3 is 12 amino acids long. CDR1 SGHNT and CDR2 YYREEE come from the germline V gene (reference sequence). Unmatched junction bases numbered 6, after V lost 10 bases and J lost 5 bases. The DNA for the CDR3 is TGTGCCGGAACCGGGACTAACAATGAGCAGTTCTTC. Protein sequence: CAGTGTNNEQFF.

This chain uses TRBV4-1 with TRBJ1-1; the D gene is possibly TRBD1 (6 bases). Per germline, CDR1 MGHRA and CDR2 YSYEKL. The CDR3 sequence is 15 residues long. Trimming cost V 2 bases and J 4 bases, with 14 bases left between them. CDR3 sequence reads: CASSQKQGSVTEAFF. CDR3 nucleotides: TGCGCCAGCAGCCAAAAACAGGGATCGGTCACTGAAGCTTTCTTT.

The V call is TRBV4-2, the J call TRBJ2-1, with TRBD2 identical over 9 bases. After removal of 6 bases from V and 9 bases from J, the junction contained 6 bases not matched to a gene. Germline V gene sequence: CDR1 LGHNA, CDR2 YNFKEQ. The CDR3 has 13 residues. The chain's CDR3 is CASSVGTSPEQFF. The CDR3 DNA is TGTGCCAGCAGTGTCGGGACTAGCCCTGAGCAGTTCTTC.